This T cell receptor beta chain was recovered during a study of spatial heterogeneity in lung cancer. The time point here: blood at routine non-recurrence follow-up after resection. Points on this clonotype: The target antigen is unknown.

Study results and caveats: Detection of ubiquitous tumor TCRs in blood was higher at resection than follow-up.

The CDR3 consists of 14 residues. J gave up 5 bases and V 8 bases, and 11 bases lay outside the gene matches. Per germline, CDR1 SNHLY and CDR2 FYNNEI. Each CDR3 protein is one row after TCRdb ran MiXCR on the 5' RACE reads. The table shows roughly 110,000 distinct CDR3 sequences, with under 14% occurring only once. This chain connects TRBV2 to TRBJ2-5; TRBD1 matches at 7 bases. The clonotype comes from a female donor with early-stage non-small cell lung cancer. This material consisted of PBMCs, taken at follow-up. CDR3 loop: CASARQGSLETQYF. The DNA of the CDR3 is TGTGCCAGCGCGAGACAGGGAAGTCTGGAGACCCAGTACTTC.